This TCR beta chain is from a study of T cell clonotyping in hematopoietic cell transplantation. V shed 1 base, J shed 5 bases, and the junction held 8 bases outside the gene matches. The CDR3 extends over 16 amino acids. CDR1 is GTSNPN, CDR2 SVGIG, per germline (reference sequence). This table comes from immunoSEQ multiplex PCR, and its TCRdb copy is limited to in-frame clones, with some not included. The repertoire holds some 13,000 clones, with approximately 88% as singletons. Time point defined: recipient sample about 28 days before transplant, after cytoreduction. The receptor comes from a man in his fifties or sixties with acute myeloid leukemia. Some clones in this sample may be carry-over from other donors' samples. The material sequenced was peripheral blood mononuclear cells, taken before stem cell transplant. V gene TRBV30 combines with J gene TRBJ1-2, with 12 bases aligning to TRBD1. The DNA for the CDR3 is TGTGCCTGGAGTGCGCTTGGGACAGGGGGCGCGTATGGCTACACCTTC. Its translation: CAWSALGTGGAYGYTF.